These 21 T cell receptor beta chains came from one sample sequenced in a study of T cell repertoires in cytomegalovirus infection. TCRdb fed the reads into MiXCR, producing one record per CDR3 protein. The sample lists 500,000 to 600,000 distinct CDR3 sequences; more than 15% were seen once. Input material: CD8+ T cells from PBMCs. Receptor source: a human donor in good health (CMV status not recorded). Some clones in this sample may be carry-over from other donors' samples.

This clonotype was seen repeatedly, ten times or more. V is TRBV6-5 and J is TRBJ2-5, with TRBD1 matching over 10 bases. This CDR3 is 20 amino acids long. Trimming removed 2 bases from V and 1 base from J; junction bases left unmatched: 16. Germline lookup yields CDR1 MNHEY and CDR2 SVGAGI. DNA of the CDR3: TGTGCCAGCAGTTACCCCCCGGGGAAGGGGACAGGGGTAATCCAAGAGACCCAGTACTTC. Protein sequence: CASSYPPGKGTGVIQETQYF.

On this clonotype: A read error is possible here, since a much larger clone lies one base away. The CDR3 DNA follows: TGTGCCAGCAGACAGACAGGGGGAGAAGAGACCCAGGACTTC. This codes for CASRQTGGEETQDF. The chain links TRBV28 to TRBJ2-5; 9 positions agree with TRBD1. The CDR3 is made up of 14 amino acids. Germline CDR1 MDHEN, CDR2 SYDVKM.

This clonotype has a count of ten or more. This sequence joins TRBV7-6 and TRBJ2-7, with D perhaps matching TRBD1 or TRBD2 (6 bases each). Germline CDR1 SGHVS, CDR2 FNYEAQ. CDR3 length equals 14 residues. Between the trimmed V and J ends, which lost 3 bases and 5 bases, there was a span of 14 bases. The DNA for the CDR3 is TGTGCCAGCAGCTTGGGAGGTGAGGGGGACGAGCAGTACTTC. Residues: CASSLGGEGDEQYF. Using reference TRBV7-6 and TRBJ2-7 for the parts outside the CDR3, the full variable domain is GAGVSQSPRYKVTKRGQDVALRCDPISGHVSLYWYRQALGQGPEFLTYFNYEAQQDKSGLPNDRFSAERPEGSISTLTIQRTEQRDSAMYRCASSLGGEGDEQYFGPGTRLTVT.

This clonotype was detected only once. J is TRBJ1-6 and V is TRBV20-1, with a weak D call TRBD1 (5 bases). Trimming removed 3 bases from V and 7 bases from J, with 13 bases in between. This CDR3 is 14 amino acids long. From germline, CDR1 is DFQATT and CDR2 SNEGSKA (reference sequence). CDR3 amino acids: CSASGGVGNSPLHF. The CDR3 nucleotides are TGCAGTGCTAGTGGGGGAGTGGGGAATTCACCCCTCCACTTT.

This clonotype was seen a few times. This rearrangement joins TRBV4-2 to TRBJ2-1, with D perhaps given as TRBD1 or TRBD2 (5 bases each). Germline CDR1 LGHNA, CDR2 YNFKEQ. The CDR3 consists of 16 residues. V was cut by 4 bases and J by 8 bases, with 21 bases left in between. CDR3 nucleotides: TGTGCCAGCAGCCGAGGGTTGGGGGACGCGAGCCATGAGCAGTTCTTC. It yields the protein CASSRGLGDASHEQFF.

J is TRBJ1-3 and V is TRBV7-6; possibly TRBD1 for D (5 bases). Germline-derived CDR1 and CDR2 are SGHVS and FNYEAQ. The CDR3 contains 16 residues. V gave up 1 base and J gave up 0 bases, with 10 bases separating them. CDR3 DNA: TGTGCCAGCAGCTTAGTCGGGGGGAGCTCTGGAAACACCATATATTTT. Translated: CASSLVGGSSGNTIYF.

This clonotype was seen at least ten times. The V and J genes are TRBV27 and TRBJ2-1; no reliable D call. Trimming removed 2 bases from V and 7 bases from J, with 12 bases in between. The CDR3 runs to 14 residues. Germline V CDR1 and CDR2: MNHEY, SMNVEV (reference sequence). The CDR3 DNA is TGTGCCAGCAGTTTAGTGGGAACTGGTAATGAGCAGTTCTTC. Translating gives CASSLVGTGNEQFF.

This clonotype was seen more than once but under ten times. This chain connects TRBV11-2 to TRBJ2-2; TRBD1 matches at 7 bases. Unmatched junction bases numbered 11, after V lost 4 bases and J lost 3 bases. The CDR3 length is 17 residues. Germline V gene lookup returns CDR1 SGHAT and CDR2 FQNNGV. CDR3 region: CASSSLQQGLDTGELFF. CDR3 DNA: TGTGCCAGCAGCTCCTTACAACAGGGGTTGGACACCGGGGAGCTGTTTTTT.

The rearrangement links TRBV19 to TRBJ2-1; a weak D match, TRBD2 (7 bases). Deletions cut 0 bases from V and 7 bases from J, with 16 bases between. This CDR3 contains 16 residues. Germline assignment: CDR1 LNHDA and CDR2 SQIVND (reference sequence). In DNA, the CDR3 is TGTGCCAGTAGTATAGAGGGCGGGGGCCGGGGGAATGAGCAGTTCTTC. Translating gives CASSIEGGGRGNEQFF. The full variable domain, in which reference TRBV19 and TRBJ2-1 provide the parts outside the CDR3, is DGGITQSPKYLFRKEGQNVTLSCEQNLNHDAMYWYRQDPGQGLRLIYYSQIVNDFQKGDIAEGYSVSREKKESFPLTVTSAQKNPTAFYLCASSIEGGGRGNEQFFGPGTRLTVL.

V is TRBV6-5 and J is TRBJ1-3, with D unresolved. The CDR3 runs to 13 residues. Trimming cost V 5 bases and J 3 bases, with 8 bases left between them. Looked up from germline, CDR1 is MNHEY and CDR2 is SVGAGI. For the CDR3, the DNA is TGTGCCAGCAGTAAGAGAGGTGGAAACACCATATATTTT. Translated, it gives CASSKRGGNTIYF.

The genes are TRBV6-2 or TRBV6-3 and TRBJ1-1; D perhaps matches TRBD1 (6 bases). This CDR3 has 14 amino acids. CDR1 and CDR2 from the germline V gene are MNHEY and SVGEGT. Trimming took off 2 bases at V and 5 bases at J, with 12 bases between the two ends. Here the CDR3 DNA reads TGTGCCAGCAGTTACACACAGGGAAGGACTGAAGCTTTCTTT. This encodes CASSYTQGRTEAFF.

This clonotype showed up just a few times. The rearrangement uses TRBV7-9 and TRBJ2-3; TRBD1 might be the D (5 bases). The length of the CDR3 is 16 residues. Trimming cost V 5 bases and J 0 bases, with 15 bases left between them. CDR1 and CDR2 (germline): SEHNR, FQNEAQ (reference sequence). The chain's CDR3 is CASSGSGMGSTDTQYF. CDR3 DNA: TGTGCCAGCAGCGGATCAGGGATGGGGAGCACAGATACGCAGTATTTT.

This clonotype was detected many times. This chain joins TRBV28 and TRBJ2-7; 7 bases fit TRBD2. Trimming removed 6 bases from V and 3 bases from J; junction bases left unmatched: 5. CDR1 and CDR2 (germline): MDHEN, SYDVKM. The CDR3 extends over 13 amino acids. CDR3 protein: CASRPTSSYEQYF. CDR3 DNA sequence: TGTGCCAGCAGGCCGACTAGCAGCTACGAGCAGTACTTC.

In its sample, this clonotype was seen many times. The chain uses TRBV27 and TRBJ2-1; 7 bases align to TRBD1. The CDR3 has 14 residues. The trim removed 2 bases at V and 6 bases at J, leaving 4 bases unmatched. CDR1 and CDR2 from the germline V gene are MNHEY and SMNVEV (reference sequence). Here the CDR3 reads CASSLDRDGNEQFF. CDR3 nucleotide sequence: TGTGCCAGCAGTTTAGACAGGGATGGCAATGAGCAGTTCTTC.

This clonotype was seen a handful of times. The genes are TRBV14 and TRBJ2-1, with a weak D call TRBD2 (7 bases). V shed 0 bases and J shed 5 bases, with 11 bases lying between them. CDR3 length: 15 residues. In germline, CDR1 is SGHDN, CDR2 FVKESK. As DNA, the CDR3 is TGTGCCAGCAGCCAAGACCGGGGGGCAAACAATGAGCAGTTCTTC. Its protein product is CASSQDRGANNEQFF.

The chain combines TRBV11-3 with TRBJ1-1, with D hard to call. Deletions cut 3 bases from V and 6 bases from J, with 11 bases between. There are 13 residues in the CDR3. Germline V gene sequence: CDR1 SGHNT, CDR2 YENEEA. CDR3 DNA sequence: TGTGCCAGCAGCTTGGGTATGGGTTCTGAAGCTTTCTTT. It is translated as CASSLGMGSEAFF.

The CDR3 bases are TGTGCCAGTGTCCCCGGCAGGGCCGCTAACAATGAGCAGTTCTTC. Translating gives CASVPGRAANNEQFF. The chain recombines TRBV19 with TRBJ2-1; weak D call: TRBD1 (5 bases). V lost 8 bases and J lost 5, with 19 bases in between. The CDR3 length is 15 residues. Per the germline V gene, CDR1 is LNHDA and CDR2 is SQIVND (reference sequence).

At least ten counts were recorded for this clonotype. The rearrangement joins TRBV12-3 or TRBV12-4 to TRBJ1-2, with 7 bases fitting TRBD1. This CDR3 contains 13 residues. V lost 5 bases to trimming and J lost 4 bases; unmatched junction nucleotides: 4. The CDR3 is CASSEQGTYGYTF. CDR3 bases: TGTGCCAGCAGTGAACAGGGGACCTATGGCTACACCTTC.

The gene calls are TRBV24-1 and TRBJ2-7; 11 bases are shared with TRBD2. Germline assignment: CDR1 KGHDR and CDR2 SFDVKD. CDR3 length equals 16 residues. The J segment lost 2 bases and the V segment lost 9 bases, leaving 11 bases of the junction unmatched. In DNA, the CDR3 is TGTGCCACCTCAGAAGCGGTAGCGGGAGGGACCTACGAGCAGTACTTC. Protein: CATSEAVAGGTYEQYF.

The chain uses TRBV9 and TRBJ1-1; 7 bases line up with TRBD1. CDR1 SGDLS and CDR2 YYNGEE come from the germline V gene. Trimming removed 3 bases from V and 0 bases from J; junction bases left unmatched: 5. CDR3 length: 15 amino acids. The CDR3 is CASSAGGRMNTEAFF. The CDR3, as DNA: TGTGCCAGCAGCGCAGGGGGTAGGATGAACACTGAAGCTTTCTTT.

In this sample, this clonotype turned up many times. The gene calls are TRBV6-5 and TRBJ2-1, with 7 bases matching TRBD1. CDR3 length: 15 amino acids. Germline V lookup: CDR1 MNHEY, CDR2 SVGAGI. Trimming at V came to 0 bases and at J to 5 bases, leaving 4 bases not matched to a gene. The CDR3 DNA is TGTGCCAGCAGTTACTCCGGGACAGAGAACAATGAGCAGTTCTTC. It codes for CASSYSGTENNEQFF.